The next 8 T cell receptor beta chains were all read from a single sample in a study of OX40 agonist ivuxolimab in advanced cancers. The method was immunoSEQ multiplex PCR; TCRdb's version includes in-frame clones alone and lacks a portion of them. The repertoire consists of roughly 100,000 clones, with about 90% occurring once and the leading ten covering around 1.6%. The sample consisted of CD4+ or CD8+ T cells sorted from blood, taken in a trial of the OX40 agonist ivuxolimab. The origin of the receptors is an adult with an advanced solid tumor such as melanoma, head and neck, liver or kidney cancer.

The chain has TRBV28 and TRBJ1-1; perhaps TRBD1 as D (6 bases). From germline, CDR1 is MDHEN and CDR2 SYDVKM. V was shortened by 5 bases and J by 0 bases, with 16 bases between the two germline ends. This CDR3 has 16 amino acids. CDR3 protein: CASSVIGGRLNTEAFF. Here the CDR3 DNA reads TGTGCCAGCAGTGTTATCGGGGGGCGGTTGAACACTGAAGCTTTCTTT.

This rearrangement joins TRBV12-5 to TRBJ2-7; D is perhaps TRBD1 (7 bases). The germline CDR1 and CDR2 sequences are LGHNT and FRNRAP. The CDR3 is 14 amino acids. Trimming removed 5 bases from V and 4 bases from J, with 15 bases in between. The CDR3 loop is CASGPRTGLYEQYF. CDR3 nucleotides: TGTGCTAGTGGTCCAAGGACAGGACTATACGAGCAGTACTTC.

This chain joins TRBV19 and TRBJ1-5; tentative D call: TRBD1 (5 bases). The CDR3 extends over 17 amino acids. In germline, CDR1 is LNHDA, CDR2 SQIVND (reference sequence). The V gene lost 8 bases and the J gene lost 0 bases, with 20 bases spanning the gap. The CDR3 DNA follows: TGTGCCAGTGGGAGTCAGGGAATACCCTATAGCAATCAGCCCCAGCATTTT. Amino acids: CASGSQGIPYSNQPQHF.

The rearrangement links TRBV7-8 to TRBJ1-2; 8 bases line up with TRBD1. The germline CDR1 and CDR2 sequences are SGHVS and FQNEAQ. V was clipped by 5 bases and J by 8 bases; unmatched bases: 4. The CDR3 covers 12 residues. CDR3 loop: CASSQTGDGYTF. In DNA form, the CDR3 reads TGTGCCAGCAGCCAGACAGGGGACGGCTACACCTTC.

The chain joins TRBV5-1 to TRBJ2-3; 9 bases fit TRBD1. This CDR3 has 16 residues. With V trimmed by 5 bases and J by 4 bases, 11 bases remained unmatched. CDR1 and CDR2 (germline): SGHRS, YFSETQ. The CDR3 nucleotides are TGCGCCAGCAGGGGACTTCGACAGGGGGACTCAGATACGCAGTATTTT. It yields the protein CASRGLRQGDSDTQYF.

This clone appeared a few times. The rearrangement links TRBV11-2 to TRBJ2-7, with D possibly TRBD2 on 5 matching bases. V was cut by 5 bases and J by 1 base, with 12 bases left in between. The CDR3 loop spans 14 amino acids. In germline, CDR1 is SGHAT, CDR2 FQNNGV. CDR3 coding DNA: TGTGCCAGCAGCGCGGCGATAGCGTCCTACGAGCAGTACTTC. Protein sequence: CASSAAIASYEQYF.

The chain links TRBV7-9 to TRBJ2-1; TRBD1 might be the D (6 bases). The V end was cut by 1 base, the J end by 2 bases, with 9 bases between. The germline V gene encodes CDR1 SEHNR and CDR2 FQNEAQ (reference sequence). The CDR3 is made up of 15 amino acids. CDR3 region: CASSLVSGAYNEQFF. The CDR3 region has the DNA TGTGCCAGCAGCTTAGTCTCAGGGGCCTACAATGAGCAGTTCTTC.

The chain employs TRBV7-3 and TRBJ2-2; weak D call: TRBD2 (6 bases). This CDR3 is built from 15 residues. Germline-derived CDR1 and CDR2 are SGHTA and FQGTGA. V lost 5 bases and J lost 4, with 14 bases in between. The CDR3 region has the DNA TGTGCCAGCAGCCCCCGTGGGGGGAGCACCGGGGAGCTGTTTTTT. Residues: CASSPRGGSTGELFF.